This T cell receptor (beta chain) stems from a study of cytotoxic CD8 clonotypes in ibrutinib-treated CLL. The overall study: A median around 12 months of treatment, range 6 to 36, preceded the collection of response samples. Study-level results: The clonality rise at ibrutinib response reflected private clonotype expansion.

On this clone: No antigen is known for it.

Sequencing used immunoSEQ multiplex PCR; TCRdb keeps in-frame clones, though not all of them. The table lists some 98,000 clones, around 73% of them singletons. The length of the CDR3 is 15 residues. Per germline, CDR1 SQVTM and CDR2 ANQGSEA. V lost 5 bases to trimming and J lost 9 bases; unmatched junction nucleotides: 14. This receptor was obtained from a human donor with chronic lymphocytic leukemia. The starting material was PBMCs, obtained after 12 months of ibrutinib treatment. The chain links TRBV29-1 to TRBJ1-3; TRBD1 aligns across 9 bases. The CDR3 is CSVYETGGTSGTIYF. The CDR3 region has the DNA TGCAGCGTTTACGAGACAGGGGGGACATCCGGCACCATATATTTT.